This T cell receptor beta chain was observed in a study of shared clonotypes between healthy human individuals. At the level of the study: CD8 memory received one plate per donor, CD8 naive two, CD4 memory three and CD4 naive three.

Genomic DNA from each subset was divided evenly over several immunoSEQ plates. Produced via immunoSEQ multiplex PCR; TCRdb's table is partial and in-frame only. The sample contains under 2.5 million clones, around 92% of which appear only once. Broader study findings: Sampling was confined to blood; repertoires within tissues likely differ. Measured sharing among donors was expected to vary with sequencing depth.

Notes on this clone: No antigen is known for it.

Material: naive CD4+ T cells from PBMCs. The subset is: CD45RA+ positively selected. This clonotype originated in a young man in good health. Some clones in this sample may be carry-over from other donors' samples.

CDR3 nucleotide sequence: TGTGCCAGCAGCTTAGATAGGTTCGGGTGGGATGAGCAGTTCTTC. It yields the protein CASSLDRFGWDEQFF. V gene TRBV7-9 combines with J gene TRBJ2-1; the D is unclear. The germline V gene has CDR1 SEHNR and CDR2 FQNEAQ (reference sequence). The CDR3 has 15 amino acids. V shed 1 base and J shed 8 bases, with 15 bases lying between them.